Below, 14 T cell receptor beta chains from the same sample are listed, as sequenced in a study of T cells after yellow fever vaccination. TCRdb reprocessed the 5' RACE reads with MiXCR, giving one entry per CDR3 protein. This sample has about 210,000 distinct CDR3 sequences, with approximately 3% found just once. The material sequenced was CD4+ T cells sorted from PBMCs, taken 10 days after the yellow fever booster vaccination. Every receptor here comes from a man between 18 and 29 years old who received the YFV17D yellow fever vaccine.

This clonotype turned up a few times. The chain uses TRBV14 and TRBJ1-3; perhaps TRBD1 as D (5 bases). Trimming stripped 6 bases from V and 2 bases from J, with 14 bases between. The CDR3 runs 15 residues. The germline CDR1 and CDR2 sequences are SGHDN and FVKESK. This CDR3 reads CASSPARAAGNTIYF. DNA of the CDR3: TGTGCCAGCAGTCCCGCCAGGGCGGCTGGAAACACCATATATTTT. Full variable domain (missing parts from reference TRBV14 and TRBJ1-3): EAGVTQFPSHSVIEKGQTVTLRCDPISGHDNLYWYRRVMGKEIKFLLHFVKESKQDESGMPNNRFLAERTGGTYSTLKVQPAELEDSGVYFCASSPARAAGNTIYFGEGSWLTVV.

In its sample, this clonotype was seen a few times. This sequence joins TRBV5-4 and TRBJ2-1; the match to TRBD1 covers 10 bases. Trimming took 5 bases from V and 2 from J; bases not matched to a gene: 4. Germline V gives CDR1 SGHNT, CDR2 YYREEE (reference sequence). The CDR3 runs 15 residues. The CDR3, as DNA: TGTGCCAGCAGGGCCGGGACAGGGGCCTACAATGAGCAGTTCTTC. Translated: CASRAGTGAYNEQFF.

The sample holds many counts of this clonotype. V gene TRBV11-1 combines with J gene TRBJ1-1; D perhaps matches TRBD1 (6 bases). The CDR3 runs 14 residues. Trimming pared 6 bases from V and 0 bases from J, leaving 11 bases between. Per the germline V gene, CDR1 is SGHAT and CDR2 is FQDESV (reference sequence). The CDR3 DNA reads TGTGCCAGCAGTAAACAGGGATTGAACACTGAAGCTTTCTTT. Its protein is CASSKQGLNTEAFF.

The chain employs TRBV5-5 and TRBJ2-5; D unresolved. Germline loops: CDR1 SGHKS, CDR2 YYEKEE (reference sequence). The CDR3 sequence is 15 residues long. V was shortened by 4 bases and J by 4 bases, with 17 bases between the two germline ends. DNA of the CDR3: TGTGCCAGCAGCCGGGCAGCCCCAAGGGCAGAGACCCAGTACTTC. This codes for CASSRAAPRAETQYF.

This clonotype came up many times. The chain uses TRBV7-3 and TRBJ2-6; D is uncertain. The V and J ends lost 5 bases and 0 bases respectively, with 11 bases between them. The germline gives CDR1 SGHTA, CDR2 FQGTGA. CDR3 length: 16 amino acids. The CDR3: CASSTGPVSGANVLTF. The CDR3 DNA is TGTGCCAGCAGCACTGGACCGGTCTCTGGGGCCAACGTCCTGACTTTC.

There are many counts of this clonotype. The J gene is TRBJ2-7, the V gene TRBV21-1; TRBD1 is the table's D call and was not checked against the DNA. TRBV21-1 is flagged as a pseudogene. The CDR3 is 17 residues long. DNA of the CDR3: TGTGCCAGCAGCAAAGCCCCGGACAGGGGGCCCCCCTACGAGCAGTACGTC. It yields the protein CASSKAPDRGPPYEQYV.

This clonotype was detected only once. This chain uses TRBV14 with TRBJ1-5; D not certain. Per germline, CDR1 SGHDN and CDR2 FVKESK. Trimming left V 4 bases short and J 5 bases short, with 9 bases between. The CDR3 is 13 residues long. CDR3 in DNA: TGTGCCAGCAGCCGTACAGAAGATCAGCCCCAGCATTTT. Its protein product is CASSRTEDQPQHF.

This clonotype was found many times. This rearrangement joins TRBV20-1 to TRBJ1-1, with D hard to call. The V end was cut by 6 bases, the J end by 1 base, with 12 bases between. CDR3 size: 13 residues. Germline assignment: CDR1 DFQATT and CDR2 SNEGSKA (reference sequence). DNA of the CDR3: TGCAGTGCGAGACCTGACCCGAACACTGAAGCTTTCTTT. Protein: CSARPDPNTEAFF.

The V gene is TRBV6-4, the J gene TRBJ2-1, with 10 bases aligning to TRBD1. Losses at the gene ends were 6 bases for V and 8 bases for J; bases not matched to a gene: 10. Per the germline V gene, CDR1 is MRHNA and CDR2 is SNTAGT. The CDR3 has 15 residues. CDR3 residues: CASRIGTGVGDEQFF. CDR3 nucleotides: TGTGCCAGCAGGATAGGGACAGGGGTTGGCGATGAGCAGTTCTTC.

This clonotype was recorded many times. V is TRBV7-2 and J is TRBJ1-5, with D unclear. V shed 2 bases and J shed 7 bases, with 9 bases lying between them. Germline V gene sequence: CDR1 SGHTA, CDR2 FQGNSA. The CDR3 totals 13 residues. The chain's CDR3 is CASSLSREQPQHF. The DNA for the CDR3 is TGTGCCAGCAGCTTATCTAGGGAGCAGCCCCAGCATTTT.

This clonotype was recorded at least ten times. J is TRBJ1-4 and V is TRBV12-3 or TRBV12-4; maybe TRBD1 (5 bases). With 5 bases removed from V and 8 bases from J, the gap between germline ends came to 18 bases. The CDR3 contains 15 residues. The CDR3 loop is CASSLIGSRGEKLFF. As DNA, the CDR3 is TGTGCCAGCAGTCTGATCGGGAGTCGGGGGGAAAAACTGTTTTTT.

This chain uses TRBV11-2 with TRBJ2-3; possibly TRBD1 for D (5 bases). The length of the CDR3 is 15 residues. The germline V gene encodes CDR1 SGHAT and CDR2 FQNNGV. V was clipped by 0 bases and J by 2 bases, with 9 bases between them. The CDR3 DNA sequence: TGTGCCAGCAGCTTAGATCAGGGTCTCACAGATACGCAGTATTTT. This codes for CASSLDQGLTDTQYF.

This clonotype has at least ten counts. The chain joins TRBV12-3 or TRBV12-4 to TRBJ1-5; D remains unclear. CDR3 length: 13 residues. V lost 3 bases to trimming and J lost 5 bases, with 8 bases between them. Written as DNA, the CDR3 is TGTGCCAGCAGTTTTCTGCGTGATCAGCCCCAGCATTTT. This translates into CASSFLRDQPQHF.

This clonotype was counted between two and nine times. The chain combines TRBV2 with TRBJ2-2; TRBD2 aligns across 11 bases. The CDR3 spans 17 residues. Germline lookup yields CDR1 SNHLY and CDR2 FYNNEI. V shed 6 bases, J shed 6 bases, and the junction held 12 bases outside the gene matches. The CDR3 is CASRVSGGATVSGELFF. The CDR3 region has the DNA TGTGCCAGCAGGGTTAGCGGGGGGGCAACTGTTTCCGGGGAGCTGTTTTTT.